This section outlines one T cell receptor beta chain sequence together with its context. The antigen remains undetermined. These data originate in a study of OX40 agonist ivuxolimab in advanced cancers. Study summary: The patients received ivuxolimab by intravenous route every 2 weeks at 0.01 to 10 mg/kg. Averaging around 60 years in age, with a range of roughly 23 to 80, the cohort was around 83% male.

Clones were read by immunoSEQ multiplex PCR, and TCRdb kept only the in-frame ones, dropping some. The sample includes tens of thousands of clones, roughly 81% of them seen just once. Study-level results: Both CD4+ and CD8+ T cell populations in blood had undergone clonal expansion by week 6 at 0.1 to 3.0 mg/kg.

Germline V gives CDR1 SGHVS, CDR2 FQNEAQ. V shed 1 base and J shed 3 bases, with 6 bases lying between them. This CDR3 region has 13 residues. The chain is built from TRBV7-8 and TRBJ1-2; D is perhaps TRBD1 (5 bases). This sample comprised CD4+ or CD8+ T cells sorted from blood, obtained in a trial of the OX40 agonist ivuxolimab. The receptor was isolated from an adult with an advanced solid tumor such as melanoma, head and neck, liver or kidney cancer. The CDR3 protein is CASSLGGDYGYTF. The CDR3 DNA is TGTGCCAGCAGCTTAGGGGGGGACTATGGCTACACCTTC.